This T cell receptor (beta chain) was obtained from a study of shared clonotypes between healthy human individuals. Turning to the study itself: CD4 naive and CD4 memory each took three plates per donor, while CD8 naive took two and CD8 memory one.

Notes on this clone: Its target is unknown.

Trimming took 4 bases from V and 5 from J; bases not matched to a gene: 2. The CDR3 has 13 amino acids. From germline, CDR1 is MDHEN and CDR2 SYDVKM. CD45RO-negative, CCR7-positively selected cells formed the naive CD8 fraction, excluding terminally differentiated effector memory CD45RA+ cells. Whole-study results and caveats: Across subsets, estimated richness was generally greater for naive than for memory populations. Clonotypes shared by all four donors outscored non-shared clonotypes in generation probability.

Replicate PCRs run on sorted subsets employed 200 ng DNA, 30,000 to 35,000 T cell genomes. Clones were sequenced by immunoSEQ multiplex PCR, and TCRdb holds only the in-frame ones, with some missing. Of around 1,900,000 clones in the sample, approximately 92% were seen once. Sample: naive CD8+ T cells from PBMCs. The rearrangement links TRBV28 to TRBJ2-1; TRBD1 matches 7 bases. The TCR originated in a man in his late teens or twenties in good health. Some clones in this sample may be carry-over from other donors' samples. In DNA, the CDR3 is TGTGCCAGCAGTTCTGACAGGGACAATGAGCAGTTCTTC. As protein: CASSSDRDNEQFF.